The entry below gives a single TCR beta chain sequence along with its context. This record belongs to a study of T cell responses to AZD1222 COVID-19 vaccine. CDR1 is LGHDT, CDR2 YNNKEL, per germline (reference sequence). The CDR3 totals 16 residues. The junction had 7 bases not matched to a gene; V was cut back by 4 bases and J by 2 bases. Profiling relied on immunoSEQ multiplex PCR, and the TCRdb table lists in-frame clones only, not all of them. The sample lists about 120,000 clones, around nine tenths occurring once. The chain is built from TRBV3-1 (or the pseudogene TRBV3-2) and TRBJ2-2; 7 nucleotides agree with TRBD1. This clonotype was obtained from an adult in good health. The sequencing here drew on peripheral blood, taken on day 0 of AZD1222 vaccination. The CDR3 protein is CASSRPGTDNTGELFF. As DNA, the CDR3 is TGTGCCAGCAGCCGCCCCGGGACAGACAACACCGGGGAGCTGTTTTTT.